These 5 T cell receptor beta chains were sequenced from one sample in a study of spatial heterogeneity in lung cancer. As to time point: blood at routine non-recurrence follow-up after resection. TCRdb re-called the 5' RACE reads through MiXCR, storing one row per CDR3 protein. This sample has 72,000 or so distinct CDR3 sequences, with about 8.2% found just once. The sample in question was PBMCs, obtained at follow-up. The receptors were sampled from a female donor with early-stage non-small cell lung cancer.

In this sample, this clonotype turned up many times. The V call is TRBV28, the J call TRBJ1-1, with 7 bases fitting TRBD1. The germline V gene encodes CDR1 MDHEN and CDR2 SYDVKM. The CDR3 consists of 16 residues. Trimming at V came to 7 bases and at J to 2 bases, leaving 13 bases not matched to a gene. Here the CDR3 DNA reads TGTGCCAGCACCGGGACAGAGTTACTATCTAACACTGAAGCTTTCTTT. It encodes CASTGTELLSNTEAFF.

This clonotype was counted a few times. V is TRBV5-1 and J is TRBJ2-1; 8 bases map to TRBD2. The V gene's germline CDR1 is SGHRS and CDR2 YFSETQ. Trimming took 7 bases from V and 4 from J; bases not matched to a gene: 10. The CDR3 is 15 residues long. The CDR3 DNA reads TGCGCCAGCTCACCCACTAGCGGAGAATACAATGAGCAGTTCTTC. This sequence encodes CASSPTSGEYNEQFF. The full variable domain, rest sourced from reference TRBV5-1 and TRBJ2-1, is KAGVTQTPRYLIKTRGQQVTLSCSPISGHRSVSWYQQTPGQGLQFLFEYFSETQRNKGNFPGRFSGRQFSNSRSEMNVSTLELGDSALYLCASSPTSGEYNEQFFGPGTRLTVL.

The chain employs TRBV20-1 and TRBJ1-2; D is unresolved. This CDR3 region has 15 residues. The V and J ends lost 1 base and 4 bases respectively, with 16 bases between them. The germline gives CDR1 DFQATT, CDR2 SNEGSKA (reference sequence). CDR3 DNA: TGCAGTGCTAGAGGTGGACTGCGAAAGCTCTATGGCTACACCTTC. Protein product: CSARGGLRKLYGYTF.

CDR3 coding DNA: TGTGCCAGCACCCCCCCGGAGGCGGCGGGGGGCTACACCTTC. Protein product: CASTPPEAAGGYTF. V and J are TRBV28 and TRBJ1-2; D unresolved. Germline CDR1 is MDHEN and CDR2 is SYDVKM. This CDR3 contains 14 residues. V lost 7 bases and J lost 8, with 20 bases in between.

This clonotype was picked up a small number of times. V is TRBV6-5 and J is TRBJ1-2, with D hard to call. Germline V CDR1 and CDR2: MNHEY, SVGAGI. V lost 0 bases to trimming and J lost 8 bases, with 10 bases between them. This CDR3 region has 13 residues. The CDR3: CASSYSISRGYTF. DNA of the CDR3: TGTGCCAGCAGTTACTCGATTAGTCGGGGCTACACCTTC.